This TCR beta chain emerged from a study of CD8 T cells in ankylosing spondylitis. Study-level findings and limits: A TCR beta motif of about eight highly homologous variants seemed to mark ankylosing spondylitis blood.

This clonotype has a count of ten or more. What it recognizes is unknown. TCRdb reprocessed the 5' RACE reads via MiXCR and lists one record per CDR3 protein. The sample gives approximately 260,000 distinct CDR3 sequences, approximately 20% of which show up once; roughly 34% is in the top ten. The trim removed 2 bases at V and 1 base at J, leaving 6 bases unmatched. The length of the CDR3 is 16 residues. Germline-derived CDR1 and CDR2 are MNHEY and SVGEGT. The TCR originated in a male donor with ankylosing spondylitis or in good health (not recorded which). The chain links TRBV6-2 or TRBV6-3 to TRBJ2-3; 7 nucleotides agree with TRBD2. Input material: blood, either unsorted or a sorted T cell fraction (not recorded which). CDR3 coding DNA: TGTGCCAGCAGTTACCCGGCGGCGGGAGGCACAGATACGCAGTATTTT. Residues: CASSYPAAGGTDTQYF.